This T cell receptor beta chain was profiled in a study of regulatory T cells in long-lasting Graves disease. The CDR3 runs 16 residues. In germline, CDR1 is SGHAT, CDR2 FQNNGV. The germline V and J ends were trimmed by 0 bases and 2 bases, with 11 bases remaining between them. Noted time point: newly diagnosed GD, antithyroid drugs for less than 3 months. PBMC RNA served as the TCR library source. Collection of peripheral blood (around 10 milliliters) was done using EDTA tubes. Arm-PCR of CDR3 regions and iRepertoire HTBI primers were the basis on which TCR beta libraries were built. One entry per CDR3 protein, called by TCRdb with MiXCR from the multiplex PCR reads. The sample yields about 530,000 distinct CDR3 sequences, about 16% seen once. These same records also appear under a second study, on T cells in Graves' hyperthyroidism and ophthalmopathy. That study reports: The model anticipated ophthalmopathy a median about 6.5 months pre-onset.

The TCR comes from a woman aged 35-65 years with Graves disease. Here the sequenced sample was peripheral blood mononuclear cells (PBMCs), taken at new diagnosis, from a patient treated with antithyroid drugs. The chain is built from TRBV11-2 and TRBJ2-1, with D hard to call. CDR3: CASSLDPQTTYNEQFF. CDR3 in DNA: TGTGCCAGCAGCTTAGATCCCCAGACAACCTACAATGAGCAGTTCTTC.